The 17 T cell receptor beta chains below come from one sample, sequenced in a study of blood T cell repertoires in COVID-19. Measured with immunoSEQ multiplex PCR; TCRdb has only the in-frame clones, and not every one. Of around 620,000 clones in the sample, 85% to 90% were seen once. Sequenced sample: peripheral blood. The receptor source for this set is a woman between 18 and 30 years old with acute or convalescent COVID-19.

A remark on this clone: Other DNA sequences within the sample encode an identical CDR3. The chain joins TRBV29-1 to TRBJ1-4; D might be TRBD1 (6 bases). Germline lookup yields CDR1 SQVTM and CDR2 ANQGSEA. CDR3 length: 11 amino acids. The V end lost 4 bases, the J end lost 8 bases, and 8 bases lay between the germline ends. The CDR3 DNA sequence: TGCAGCGTTGGTGGGGGCGAAAAACTGTTTTTT. Translated: CSVGGGEKLFF.

This clone has just one count. The J gene is TRBJ1-1, the V gene TRBV30, with D tentatively TRBD1 (6 bases). Germline loops: CDR1 GTSNPN, CDR2 SVGIG (reference sequence). CDR3 length: 13 residues. The V end was cut by 3 bases, the J end by 2 bases, with 10 bases between. CDR3 region: CAWRDRPNTEAFF. The CDR3 DNA is TGTGCCTGGAGGGACAGACCCAACACTGAAGCTTTCTTT.

This clone was recorded once. The chain combines TRBV12-3 or TRBV12-4 with TRBJ2-5; TRBD2 matches 8 bases. Trimming took 5 bases from V and 7 from J; bases not matched to a gene: 6. The CDR3 runs 13 residues. This CDR3 reads CASSLTSAGTQYF. CDR3 nucleotides: TGTGCCAGCAGTCTGACTAGCGCGGGGACCCAGTACTTC.

V is TRBV5-8 and J is TRBJ1-1; the D gene is possibly TRBD1 (5 bases). Trimming pared 3 bases from V and 0 bases from J, leaving 15 bases between. The CDR3 consists of 16 residues. Per the germline V gene, CDR1 is SGHTS and CDR2 is YDEGEE. The CDR3 DNA sequence: TGTGCCAGCAGCTCCGTGGGGCCGTTCATGAACACTGAAGCTTTCTTT. The encoded protein is CASSSVGPFMNTEAFF. Supplemented by reference TRBV5-8 and TRBJ1-1, the full variable domain reads EAGVTQSPTHLIKTRGQQATLRCSPISGHTSVYWYQQALGLGLQFLLWYDEGEERNRGNFPPRFSGRQFPNYSSELNVNALELEDSALYLCASSSVGPFMNTEAFFGQGTRLTVV.

This clone appeared a single time. The genes are TRBV9 and TRBJ2-7; 7 bases align to TRBD1. CDR3 length equals 13 residues. V shed 0 bases, J shed 5 bases, and the junction held 2 bases outside the gene matches. The germline V gene has CDR1 SGDLS and CDR2 YYNGEE. CDR3 DNA: TGTGCCAGCAGCGTAGCTACAGGGGACGAGCAGTACTTC. Translation: CASSVATGDEQYF.

The chain carries TRBV19 and TRBJ1-1; D unresolved. The V end lost 7 bases, the J end lost 2 bases, and 8 bases lay between the germline ends. CDR1 is LNHDA and CDR2 is SQIVND in the germline V gene (reference sequence). The length of the CDR3 is 12 residues. The CDR3 DNA is TGTGCCAGTAAGAGGAAAAACACTGAAGCTTTCTTT. Protein: CASKRKNTEAFF.

In this sample, this clone turned up a few times. The V and J genes are TRBV29-1 and TRBJ1-2, with 7 positions matching TRBD1. The germline gives CDR1 SQVTM, CDR2 ANQGSEA. V lost 6 bases to trimming and J lost 2 bases; unmatched junction nucleotides: 3. The CDR3 runs 12 residues. CDR3 nucleotide sequence: TGCAGCGTGGGGACAGTCAACTATGGCTACACCTTC. It specifies CSVGTVNYGYTF.

The chain is built from TRBV6-5 and TRBJ1-1; D may be TRBD1 (5 bases). With 4 bases removed from V and 11 bases from J, the gap between germline ends came to 23 bases. There are 15 residues in the CDR3. Per the germline V gene, CDR1 is MNHEY and CDR2 is SVGAGI. Here the CDR3 reads CASSSNPSRARLAFF. The CDR3 DNA is TGTGCCAGCAGTTCCAACCCCTCCAGGGCTAGGTTGGCTTTCTTT.

The chain combines TRBV19 with TRBJ1-2; 8 bases are a match to TRBD1. Germline CDR1 is LNHDA and CDR2 is SQIVND (reference sequence). Losses at the gene ends were 7 bases for V and 6 bases for J; bases not matched to a gene: 7. The CDR3 loop spans 13 amino acids. As DNA, the CDR3 is TGTGCCAGTATCGGGACAGGACTGAATGGCTACACCTTC. Its protein is CASIGTGLNGYTF. The full variable domain, in which reference TRBV19 and TRBJ1-2 provide the parts outside the CDR3, is DGGITQSPKYLFRKEGQNVTLSCEQNLNHDAMYWYRQDPGQGLRLIYYSQIVNDFQKGDIAEGYSVSREKKESFPLTVTSAQKNPTAFYLCASIGTGLNGYTFGSGTRLTVV.

The chain employs TRBV5-4 and TRBJ1-1; D is undetermined. This CDR3 comprises 16 residues. CDR1 is SGHNT, CDR2 YYREEE, per germline (reference sequence). Trimming took 3 bases from V and 1 from J, leaving 16 bases between them. The CDR3 region has the DNA TGTGCCAGCAGCTCATCCCCCCTGGCAGGGAACACTGAAGCTTTCTTT. It encodes CASSSSPLAGNTEAFF.

V and J are TRBV18 and TRBJ1-2, with D possibly TRBD1 on 5 matching bases. This CDR3 has 15 amino acids. Deletions cut 3 bases from V and 4 bases from J, with 15 bases between. Germline-derived CDR1 and CDR2 are KGHSH and LQKENI. DNA for the CDR3: TGTGCCAGCTCACCCGGGGGGGAGACCGCCTATGGCTACACCTTC. Protein sequence: CASSPGGETAYGYTF.

The chain links TRBV5-1 to TRBJ1-6; no clear D gene. Germline CDR1 is SGHRS and CDR2 is YFSETQ. The V gene lost 2 bases and the J gene lost 7 bases, with 16 bases spanning the gap. The CDR3 consists of 16 residues. The CDR3 sequence: CASSLRFEVRNSPLHF. In DNA, the CDR3 is TGCGCCAGCAGCTTACGCTTCGAGGTGAGAAATTCACCCCTCCACTTT.

The CDR3 DNA reads as TGTGCCAGCAGGGGGGCCGCCGGGGAAGAGACCCAGTACTTC. Protein sequence: CASRGAAGEETQYF. The chain recombines TRBV5-4 with TRBJ2-5; a weak D match, TRBD1 (6 bases). The germline V gene has CDR1 SGHNT and CDR2 YYREEE (reference sequence). V was trimmed by 5 bases and J by 3 bases, leaving 14 bases between them. This CDR3 is built from 14 residues.

This chain connects TRBV9 to TRBJ2-5; possible D gene TRBD2, 6 bases. The ends were cut back, 0 bases at V and 5 bases at J, with 14 bases in the middle. Germline V lookup: CDR1 SGDLS, CDR2 YYNGEE. The CDR3 is 15 amino acids. Here the CDR3 reads CASSVGVGGRETQYF. The CDR3 DNA follows: TGTGCCAGCAGCGTAGGTGTCGGAGGGAGGGAGACCCAGTACTTC.

J is TRBJ1-2 and V is TRBV6-5, with D perhaps TRBD1 (6 bases). With 5 bases removed from V and 8 bases from J, the gap between germline ends came to 15 bases. Germline V gives CDR1 MNHEY, CDR2 SVGAGI. There are 13 residues in the CDR3. The CDR3 loop is CASSPSGVRGYTF. CDR3 coding DNA: TGTGCCAGCAGTCCCTCAGGGGTGCGGGGCTACACCTTC.

The chain carries TRBV7-8 and TRBJ1-2; TRBD1 matches at 7 bases. J lost 2 bases, V lost 3 bases, and 15 bases had no gene match. The germline V gene encodes CDR1 SGHVS and CDR2 FQNEAQ. The CDR3 contains 18 residues. CDR3 DNA sequence: TGTGCCAGCAGCTTGTTCTCGGACAGGTTTGAGATAAACTATGGCTACACCTTC. Protein: CASSLFSDRFEINYGYTF.

The chain links TRBV13 to TRBJ1-2, with 9 bases identical to TRBD1. The length of the CDR3 is 13 residues. Germline-derived CDR1 and CDR2 are PRHDT and FYEKMQ (reference sequence). With 5 bases clipped from V and 10 bases from J, the junction kept 8 bases outside the gene matches. In DNA, the CDR3 is TGTGCCAGCAGCGAGGGACAGGGTACCCCCTACACCTTC. Residues: CASSEGQGTPYTF.